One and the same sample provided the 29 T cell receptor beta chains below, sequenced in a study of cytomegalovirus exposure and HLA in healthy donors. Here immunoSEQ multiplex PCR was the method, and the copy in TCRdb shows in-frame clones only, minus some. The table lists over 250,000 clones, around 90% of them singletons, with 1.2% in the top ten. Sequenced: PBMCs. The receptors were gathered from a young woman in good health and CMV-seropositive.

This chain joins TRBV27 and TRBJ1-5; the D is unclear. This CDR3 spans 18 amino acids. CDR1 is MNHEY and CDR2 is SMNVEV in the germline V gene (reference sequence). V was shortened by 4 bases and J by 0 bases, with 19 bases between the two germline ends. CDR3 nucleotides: TGTGCCAGCAGTTGGCGGGAATCGTGGTCGTATAGCAATCAGCCCCAGCATTTT. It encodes CASSWRESWSYSNQPQHF.

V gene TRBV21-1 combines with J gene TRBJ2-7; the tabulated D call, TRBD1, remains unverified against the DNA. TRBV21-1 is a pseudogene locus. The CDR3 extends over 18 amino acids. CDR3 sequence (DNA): TGTGCCAGCAGCAATCCTAACCAGGGGTCACCAATAACCTACGAGCAGTACTTC. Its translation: CASSNPNQGSPITYEQYF.

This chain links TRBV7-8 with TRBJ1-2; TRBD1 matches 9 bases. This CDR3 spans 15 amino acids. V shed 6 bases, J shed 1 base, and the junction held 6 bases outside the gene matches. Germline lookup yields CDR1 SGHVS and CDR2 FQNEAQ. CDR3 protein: CASRDRGRGNYGYTF. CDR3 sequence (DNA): TGTGCCAGCAGGGACAGGGGCCGCGGTAACTATGGCTACACCTTC.

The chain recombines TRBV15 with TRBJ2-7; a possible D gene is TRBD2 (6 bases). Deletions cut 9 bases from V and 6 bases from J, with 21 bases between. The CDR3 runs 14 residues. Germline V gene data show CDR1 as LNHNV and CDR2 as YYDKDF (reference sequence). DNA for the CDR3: TGTGCCACGGCGATCGGCGGGATTAATGGCGAGCAGTACTTC. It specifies CATAIGGINGEQYF.

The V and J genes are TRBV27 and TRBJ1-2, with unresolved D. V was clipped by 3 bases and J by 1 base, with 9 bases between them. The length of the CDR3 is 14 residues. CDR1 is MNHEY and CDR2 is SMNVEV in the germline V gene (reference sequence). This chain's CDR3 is CASSLLGNNYGYTF. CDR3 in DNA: TGTGCCAGCAGTTTGTTGGGCAATAACTATGGCTACACCTTC.

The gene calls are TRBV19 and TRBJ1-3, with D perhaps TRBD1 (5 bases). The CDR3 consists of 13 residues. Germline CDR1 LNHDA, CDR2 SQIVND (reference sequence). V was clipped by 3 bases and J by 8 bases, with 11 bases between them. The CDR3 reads CASSMRGTDTIYF. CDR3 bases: TGTGCCAGTAGTATGAGAGGGACGGACACCATATATTTT.

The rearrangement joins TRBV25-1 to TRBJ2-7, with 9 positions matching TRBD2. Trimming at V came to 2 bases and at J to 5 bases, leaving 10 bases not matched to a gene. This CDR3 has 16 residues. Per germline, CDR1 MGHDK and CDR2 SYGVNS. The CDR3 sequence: CASSEGRGGVVDEQYF. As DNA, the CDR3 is TGTGCCAGCAGTGAAGGGCGGGGGGGTGTAGTTGACGAGCAGTACTTC.

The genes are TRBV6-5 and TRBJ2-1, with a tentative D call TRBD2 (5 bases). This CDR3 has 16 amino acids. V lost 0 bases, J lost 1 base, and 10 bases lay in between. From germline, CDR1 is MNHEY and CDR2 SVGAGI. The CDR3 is CASSYSRVISYNEQFF. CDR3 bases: TGTGCCAGCAGTTACTCGAGGGTTATTTCCTACAATGAGCAGTTCTTC.

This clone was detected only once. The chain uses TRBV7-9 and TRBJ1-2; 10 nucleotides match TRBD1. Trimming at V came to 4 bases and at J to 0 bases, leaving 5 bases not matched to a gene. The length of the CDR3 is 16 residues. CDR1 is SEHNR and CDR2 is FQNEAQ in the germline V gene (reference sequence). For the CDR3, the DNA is TGTGCCAGCAGCTCACCGGGACAGGGGTCTAACTATGGCTACACCTTC. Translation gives CASSSPGQGSNYGYTF.

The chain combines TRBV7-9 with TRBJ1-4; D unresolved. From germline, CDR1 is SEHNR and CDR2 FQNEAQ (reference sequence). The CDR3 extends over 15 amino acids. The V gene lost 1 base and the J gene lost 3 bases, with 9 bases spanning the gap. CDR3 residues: CASSLVGQPNEKLFF. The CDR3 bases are TGTGCCAGCAGCTTAGTTGGCCAGCCTAATGAAAAACTGTTTTTT.

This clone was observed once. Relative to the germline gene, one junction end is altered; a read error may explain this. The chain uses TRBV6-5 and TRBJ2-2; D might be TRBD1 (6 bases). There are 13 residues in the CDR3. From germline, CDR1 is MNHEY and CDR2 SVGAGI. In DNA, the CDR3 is TGTGCCAGCAGCTACTCAGGGGTCGGGGAGCTGTTTTTT. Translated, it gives CASSYSGVGELFF.

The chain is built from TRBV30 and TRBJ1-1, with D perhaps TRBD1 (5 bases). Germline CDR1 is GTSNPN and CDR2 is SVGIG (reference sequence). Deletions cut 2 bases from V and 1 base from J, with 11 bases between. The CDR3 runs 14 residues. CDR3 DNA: TGTGCCTGGAGTCCGGGACTTCAGAACACTGAAGCTTTCTTT. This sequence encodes CAWSPGLQNTEAFF.

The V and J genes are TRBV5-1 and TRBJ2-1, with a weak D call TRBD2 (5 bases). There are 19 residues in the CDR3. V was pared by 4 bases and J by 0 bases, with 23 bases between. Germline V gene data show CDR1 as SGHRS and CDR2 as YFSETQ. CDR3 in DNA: TGCGCCAGCAGCGTTTCTGGGAAAAAGACGGGGATCTCCTACAATGAGCAGTTCTTC. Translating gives CASSVSGKKTGISYNEQFF.

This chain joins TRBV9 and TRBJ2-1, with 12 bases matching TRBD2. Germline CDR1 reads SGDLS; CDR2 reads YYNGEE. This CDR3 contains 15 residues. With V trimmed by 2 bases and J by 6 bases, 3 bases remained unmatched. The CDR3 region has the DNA TGTGCCAGCAGCGTCGGACTAGCGGGGCGCAATGAGCAGTTCTTC. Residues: CASSVGLAGRNEQFF.

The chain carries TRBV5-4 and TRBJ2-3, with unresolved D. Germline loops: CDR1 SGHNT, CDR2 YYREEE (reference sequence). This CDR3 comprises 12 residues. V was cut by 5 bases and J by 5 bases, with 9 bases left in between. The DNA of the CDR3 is TGTGCCAGCAGGATTATAGGAGATACGCAGTATTTT. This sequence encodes CASRIIGDTQYF.

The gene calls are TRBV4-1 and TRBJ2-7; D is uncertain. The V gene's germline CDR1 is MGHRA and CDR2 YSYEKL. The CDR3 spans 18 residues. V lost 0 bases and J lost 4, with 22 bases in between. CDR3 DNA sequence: TGCGCCAGCAGCCAAGAGTACACGGCATTTATGGTGGGATACGAGCAGTACTTC. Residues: CASSQEYTAFMVGYEQYF.

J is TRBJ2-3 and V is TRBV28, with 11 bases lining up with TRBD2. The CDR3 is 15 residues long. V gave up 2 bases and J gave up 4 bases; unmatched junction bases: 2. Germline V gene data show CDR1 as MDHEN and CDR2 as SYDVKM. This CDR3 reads CASSLLAGGADTQYF. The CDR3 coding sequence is TGTGCCAGCAGTTTACTAGCGGGAGGTGCAGATACGCAGTATTTT.

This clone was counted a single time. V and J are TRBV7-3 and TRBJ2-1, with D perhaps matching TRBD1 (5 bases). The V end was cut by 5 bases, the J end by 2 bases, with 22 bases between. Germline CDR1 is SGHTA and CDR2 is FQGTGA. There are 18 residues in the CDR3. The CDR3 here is CASSANPVGRTTYNEQFF. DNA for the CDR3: TGTGCCAGCAGCGCAAATCCGGTCGGGCGGACAACCTACAATGAGCAGTTCTTC.

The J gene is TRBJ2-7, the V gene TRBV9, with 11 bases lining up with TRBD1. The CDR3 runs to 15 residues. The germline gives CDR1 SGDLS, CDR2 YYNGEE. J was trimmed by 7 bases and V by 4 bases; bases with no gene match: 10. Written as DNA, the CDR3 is TGTGCCAGCAGCTACGGACAGGGGGCGCGTCAAGAGCAGTACTTC. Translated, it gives CASSYGQGARQEQYF.

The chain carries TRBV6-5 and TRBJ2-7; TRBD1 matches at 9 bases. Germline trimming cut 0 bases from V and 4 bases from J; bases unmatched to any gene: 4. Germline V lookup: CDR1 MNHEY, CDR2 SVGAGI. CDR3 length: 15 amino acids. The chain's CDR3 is CASSYSTQGAYEQYF. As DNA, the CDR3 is TGTGCCAGCAGTTACTCGACACAGGGGGCTTACGAGCAGTACTTC.

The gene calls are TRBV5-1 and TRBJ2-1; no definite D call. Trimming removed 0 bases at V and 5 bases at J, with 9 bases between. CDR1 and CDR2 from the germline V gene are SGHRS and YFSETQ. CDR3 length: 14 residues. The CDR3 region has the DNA TGCGCCAGCAGCTTGGCTCCTCCGAACAATGAGCAGTTCTTC. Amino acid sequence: CASSLAPPNNEQFF.

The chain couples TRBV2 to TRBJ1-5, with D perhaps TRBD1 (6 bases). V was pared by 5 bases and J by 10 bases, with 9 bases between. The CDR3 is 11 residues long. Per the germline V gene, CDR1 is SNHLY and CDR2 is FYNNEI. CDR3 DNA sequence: TGTGCCAGCAGTAAACAGGGACCCCAGCATTTT. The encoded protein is CASSKQGPQHF.

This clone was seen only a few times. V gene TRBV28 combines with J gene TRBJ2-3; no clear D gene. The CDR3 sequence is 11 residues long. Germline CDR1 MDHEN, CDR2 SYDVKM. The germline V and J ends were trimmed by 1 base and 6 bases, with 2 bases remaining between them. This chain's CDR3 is CASSLSDTQYF. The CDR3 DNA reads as TGTGCCAGCAGTTTATCGGATACGCAGTATTTT.

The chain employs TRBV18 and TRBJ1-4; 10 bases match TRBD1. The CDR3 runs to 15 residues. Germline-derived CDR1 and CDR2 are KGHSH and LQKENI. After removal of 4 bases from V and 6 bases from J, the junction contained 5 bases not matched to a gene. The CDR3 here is CASSRRTGGDEKLFF. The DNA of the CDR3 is TGTGCCAGCTCACGTCGGACAGGGGGGGATGAAAAACTGTTTTTT. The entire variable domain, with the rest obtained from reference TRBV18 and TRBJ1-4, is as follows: NAGVMQNPRHLVRRRGQEARLRCSPMKGHSHVYWYRQLPEEGLKFMVYLQKENIIDESGMPKERFSAEFPKEGPSILRIQQVVRGDSAAYFCASSRRTGGDEKLFFGSGTQLSVL.

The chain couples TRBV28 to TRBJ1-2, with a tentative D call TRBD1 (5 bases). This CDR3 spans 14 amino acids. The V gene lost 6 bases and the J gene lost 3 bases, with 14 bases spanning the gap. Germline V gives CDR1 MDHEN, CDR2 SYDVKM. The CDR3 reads CASSLPGRDYGYTF. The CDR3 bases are TGTGCCAGCAGCTTGCCAGGGCGCGACTATGGCTACACCTTC.

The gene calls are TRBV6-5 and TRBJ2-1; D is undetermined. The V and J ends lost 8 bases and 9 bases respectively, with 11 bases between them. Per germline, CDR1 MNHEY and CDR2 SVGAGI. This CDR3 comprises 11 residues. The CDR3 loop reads CASLAPPEQFF. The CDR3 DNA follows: TGTGCCAGCCTGGCCCCCCCTGAGCAGTTCTTC.

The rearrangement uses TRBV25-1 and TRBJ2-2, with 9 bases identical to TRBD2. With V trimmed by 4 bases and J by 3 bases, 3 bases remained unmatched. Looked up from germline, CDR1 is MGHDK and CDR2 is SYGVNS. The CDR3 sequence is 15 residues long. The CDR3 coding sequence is TGTGCCAGCAGTGGGGGACTAGCCGACACCGGGGAGCTGTTTTTT. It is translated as CASSGGLADTGELFF.

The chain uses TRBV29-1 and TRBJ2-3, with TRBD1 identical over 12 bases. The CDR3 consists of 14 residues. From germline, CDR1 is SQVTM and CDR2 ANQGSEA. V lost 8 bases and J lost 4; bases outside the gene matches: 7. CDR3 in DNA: TGCAGCCTCCGGGACAGGGGGCTTTCAGATACGCAGTATTTT. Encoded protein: CSLRDRGLSDTQYF.

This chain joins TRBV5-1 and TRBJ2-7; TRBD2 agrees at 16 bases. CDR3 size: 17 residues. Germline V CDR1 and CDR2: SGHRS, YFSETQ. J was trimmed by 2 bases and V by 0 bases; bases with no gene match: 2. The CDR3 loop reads CASSLAGTSGGAYEQYF. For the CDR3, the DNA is TGCGCCAGCAGCTTGGCCGGGACTAGCGGGGGGGCCTACGAGCAGTACTTC.